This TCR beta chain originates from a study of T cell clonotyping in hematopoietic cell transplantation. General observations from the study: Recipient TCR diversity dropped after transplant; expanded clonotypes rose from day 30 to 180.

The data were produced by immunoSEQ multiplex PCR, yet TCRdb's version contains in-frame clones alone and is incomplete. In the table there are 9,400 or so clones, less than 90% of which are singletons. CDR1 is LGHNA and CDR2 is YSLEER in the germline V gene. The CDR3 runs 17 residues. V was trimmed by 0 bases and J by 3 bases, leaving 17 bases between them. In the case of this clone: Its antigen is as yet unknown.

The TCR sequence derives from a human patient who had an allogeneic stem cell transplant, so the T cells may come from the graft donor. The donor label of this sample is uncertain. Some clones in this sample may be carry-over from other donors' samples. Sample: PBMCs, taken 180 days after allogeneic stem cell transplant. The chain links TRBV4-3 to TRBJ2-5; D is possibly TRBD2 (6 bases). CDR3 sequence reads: CASSQERAGGPKETQYF. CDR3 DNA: TGCGCCAGCAGCCAAGAACGGGCAGGAGGGCCCAAAGAGACCCAGTACTTC.